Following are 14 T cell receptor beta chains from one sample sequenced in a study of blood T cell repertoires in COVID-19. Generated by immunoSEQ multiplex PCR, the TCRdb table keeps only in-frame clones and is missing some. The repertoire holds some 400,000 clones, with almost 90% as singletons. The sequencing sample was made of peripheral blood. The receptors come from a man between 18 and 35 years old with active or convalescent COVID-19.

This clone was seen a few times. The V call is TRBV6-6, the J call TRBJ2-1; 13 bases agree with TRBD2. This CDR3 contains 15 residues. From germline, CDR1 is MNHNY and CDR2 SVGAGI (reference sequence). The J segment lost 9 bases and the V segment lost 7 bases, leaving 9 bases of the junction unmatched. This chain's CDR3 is CASIRGTSGIFEQFF. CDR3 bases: TGTGCCAGCATTCGCGGGACTAGCGGGATTTTTGAGCAGTTCTTC.

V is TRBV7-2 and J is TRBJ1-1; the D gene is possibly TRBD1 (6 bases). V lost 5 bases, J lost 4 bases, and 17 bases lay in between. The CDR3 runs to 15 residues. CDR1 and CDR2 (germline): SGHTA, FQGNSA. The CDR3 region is CASSPGGREGTEAFF. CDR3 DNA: TGTGCCAGCAGCCCGGGGGGCAGGGAGGGCACTGAAGCTTTCTTT.

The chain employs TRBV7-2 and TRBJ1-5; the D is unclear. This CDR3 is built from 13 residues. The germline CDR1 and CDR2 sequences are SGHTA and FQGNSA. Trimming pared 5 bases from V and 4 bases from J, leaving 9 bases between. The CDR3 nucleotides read TGTGCCAGCAGCCTCTCCCCTAATCAGCCCCAGCATTTT. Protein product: CASSLSPNQPQHF.

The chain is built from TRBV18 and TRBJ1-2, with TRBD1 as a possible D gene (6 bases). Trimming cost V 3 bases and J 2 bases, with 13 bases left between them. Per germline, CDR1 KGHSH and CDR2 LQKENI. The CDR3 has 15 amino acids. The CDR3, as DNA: TGTGCCAGCTCACCTGGACAGTCTTCGAACTATGGCTACACCTTC. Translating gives CASSPGQSSNYGYTF.

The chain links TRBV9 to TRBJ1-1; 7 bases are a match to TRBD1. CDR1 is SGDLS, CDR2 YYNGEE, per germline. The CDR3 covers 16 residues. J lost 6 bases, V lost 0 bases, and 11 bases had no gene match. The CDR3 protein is CASSVDLRQGNAEAFF. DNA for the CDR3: TGTGCCAGCAGCGTAGATTTAAGACAGGGTAATGCTGAAGCTTTCTTT.

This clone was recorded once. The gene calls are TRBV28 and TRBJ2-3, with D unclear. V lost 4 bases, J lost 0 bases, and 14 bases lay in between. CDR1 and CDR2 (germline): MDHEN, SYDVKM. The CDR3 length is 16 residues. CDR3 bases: TGTGCCAGCAGTTCCCGGAGATACTCTAGCACAGATACGCAGTATTTT. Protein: CASSSRRYSSTDTQYF.

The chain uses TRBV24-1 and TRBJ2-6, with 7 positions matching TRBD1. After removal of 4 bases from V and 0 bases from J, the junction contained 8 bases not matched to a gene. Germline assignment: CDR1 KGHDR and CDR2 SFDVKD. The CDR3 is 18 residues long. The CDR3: CATSDPGQRASGANVLTF. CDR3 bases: TGTGCCACCAGTGACCCGGGACAGCGAGCCTCTGGGGCCAACGTCCTGACTTTC.

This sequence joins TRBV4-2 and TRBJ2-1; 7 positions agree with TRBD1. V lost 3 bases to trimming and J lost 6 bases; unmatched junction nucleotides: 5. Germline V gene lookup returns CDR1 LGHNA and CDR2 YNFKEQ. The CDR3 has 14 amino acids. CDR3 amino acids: CASSQETGSNEQFF. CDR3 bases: TGTGCCAGCAGCCAGGAGACAGGGTCCAATGAGCAGTTCTTC.

The CDR3 sequence is CATSRQGLEVAGELFF. The CDR3 DNA reads TGTGCCACCAGCAGACAAGGACTAGAGGTGGCCGGGGAGCTGTTTTTT. The chain has TRBV15 and TRBJ2-2, with TRBD2 matching 7 bases. V shed 2 bases and J 6 bases; nucleotides not matched to a gene: 9. Germline V CDR1 and CDR2: LNHNV, YYDKDF (reference sequence). The CDR3 has 16 residues.

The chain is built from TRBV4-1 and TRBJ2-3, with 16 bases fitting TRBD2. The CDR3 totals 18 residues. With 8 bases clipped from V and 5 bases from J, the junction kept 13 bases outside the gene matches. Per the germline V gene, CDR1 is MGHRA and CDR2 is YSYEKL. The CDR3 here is CASHPGLAGGGLEDTQYF. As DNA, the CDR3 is TGCGCCAGCCACCCGGGACTAGCGGGAGGGGGTTTGGAAGATACGCAGTATTTT.

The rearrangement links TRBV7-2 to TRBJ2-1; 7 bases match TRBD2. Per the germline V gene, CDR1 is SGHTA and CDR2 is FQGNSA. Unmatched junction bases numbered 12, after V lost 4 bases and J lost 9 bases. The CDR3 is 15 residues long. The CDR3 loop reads CASSSRGGSPSEQFF. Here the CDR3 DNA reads TGTGCCAGCAGCTCGCGTGGCGGGAGTCCCAGTGAGCAGTTCTTC.

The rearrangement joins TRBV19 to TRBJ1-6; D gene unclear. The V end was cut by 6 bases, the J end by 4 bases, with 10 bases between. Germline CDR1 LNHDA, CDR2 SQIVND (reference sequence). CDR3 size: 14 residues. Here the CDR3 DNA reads TGTGCCAGTAGCTTGGCGGGGTATAATTCACCCCTCCACTTT. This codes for CASSLAGYNSPLHF.

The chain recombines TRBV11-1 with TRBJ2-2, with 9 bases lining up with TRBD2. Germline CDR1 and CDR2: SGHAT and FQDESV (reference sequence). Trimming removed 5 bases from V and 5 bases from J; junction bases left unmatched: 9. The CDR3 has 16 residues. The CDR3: CASSTRGSGGTGELFF. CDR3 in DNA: TGTGCCAGCAGCACCCGGGGTAGCGGGGGTACCGGGGAGCTGTTTTTT.

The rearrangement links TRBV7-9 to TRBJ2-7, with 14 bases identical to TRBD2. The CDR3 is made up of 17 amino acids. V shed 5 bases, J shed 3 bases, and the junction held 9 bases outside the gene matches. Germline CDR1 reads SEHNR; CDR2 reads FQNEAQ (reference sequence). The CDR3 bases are TGTGCCAGCAGCCCGACTAGCGGGAGGGCCGGTGTCTACGAGCAGTACTTC. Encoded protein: CASSPTSGRAGVYEQYF.